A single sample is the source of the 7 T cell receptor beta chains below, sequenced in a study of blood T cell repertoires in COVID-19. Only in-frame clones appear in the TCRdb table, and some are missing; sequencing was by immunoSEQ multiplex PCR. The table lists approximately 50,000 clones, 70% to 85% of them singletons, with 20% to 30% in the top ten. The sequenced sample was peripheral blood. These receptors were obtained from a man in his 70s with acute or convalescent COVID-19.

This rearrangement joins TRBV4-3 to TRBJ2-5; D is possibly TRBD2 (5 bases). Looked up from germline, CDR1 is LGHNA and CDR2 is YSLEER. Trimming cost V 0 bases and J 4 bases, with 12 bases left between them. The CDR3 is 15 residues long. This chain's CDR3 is CASSQDVGDPETQYF. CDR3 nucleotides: TGCGCCAGCAGCCAAGATGTGGGAGACCCAGAGACCCAGTACTTC.

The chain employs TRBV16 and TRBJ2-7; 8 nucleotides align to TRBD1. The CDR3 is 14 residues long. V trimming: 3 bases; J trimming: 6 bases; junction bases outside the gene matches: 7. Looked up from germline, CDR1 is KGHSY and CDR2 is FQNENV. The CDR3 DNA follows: TGTGCCAGCAGCCAGGACAGGGAGTCGTTCGAGCAGTACTTC. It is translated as CASSQDRESFEQYF. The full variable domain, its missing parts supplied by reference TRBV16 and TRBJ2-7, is GEEVAQTPKHLVRGEGQKAKLYCAPIKGHSYVFWYQQVLKNEFKFLISFQNENVFDETGMPKERFSAKCLPNSPCSLEIQATKLEDSAVYFCASSQDRESFEQYFGPGTRLTVT.

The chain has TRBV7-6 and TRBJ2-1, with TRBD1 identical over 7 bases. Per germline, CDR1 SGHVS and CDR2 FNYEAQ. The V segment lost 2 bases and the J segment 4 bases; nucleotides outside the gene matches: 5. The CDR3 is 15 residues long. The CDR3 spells CASSLRADRYNEQFF. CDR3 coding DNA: TGTGCCAGCAGCTTAAGGGCGGACAGGTACAATGAGCAGTTCTTC.

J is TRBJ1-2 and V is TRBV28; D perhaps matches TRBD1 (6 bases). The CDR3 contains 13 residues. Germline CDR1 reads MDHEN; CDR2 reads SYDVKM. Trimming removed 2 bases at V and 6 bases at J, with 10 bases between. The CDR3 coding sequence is TGTGCCAGCAGTTTAGTACAGGGAAATGGCTACACCTTC. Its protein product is CASSLVQGNGYTF.

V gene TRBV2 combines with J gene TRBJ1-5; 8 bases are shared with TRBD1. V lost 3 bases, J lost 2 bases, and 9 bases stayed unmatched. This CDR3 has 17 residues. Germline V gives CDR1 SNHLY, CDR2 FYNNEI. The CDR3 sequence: CASSDSRTGYGNQPQHF. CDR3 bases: TGTGCCAGCAGTGACAGCCGGACAGGGTACGGCAATCAGCCCCAGCATTTT.

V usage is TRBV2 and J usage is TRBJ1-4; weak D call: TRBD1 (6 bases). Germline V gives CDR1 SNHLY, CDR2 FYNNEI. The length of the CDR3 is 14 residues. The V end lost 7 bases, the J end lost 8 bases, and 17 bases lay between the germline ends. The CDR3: CASTQAGAREKLFF. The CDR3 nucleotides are TGTGCCAGCACCCAGGCGGGGGCCCGGGAAAAACTGTTTTTT.

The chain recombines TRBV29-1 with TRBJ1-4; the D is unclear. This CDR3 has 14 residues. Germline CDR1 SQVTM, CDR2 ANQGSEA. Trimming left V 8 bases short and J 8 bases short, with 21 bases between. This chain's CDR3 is CSLTQLVWREKLFF. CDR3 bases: TGCAGCCTGACTCAGCTCGTATGGAGGGAAAAACTGTTTTTT.